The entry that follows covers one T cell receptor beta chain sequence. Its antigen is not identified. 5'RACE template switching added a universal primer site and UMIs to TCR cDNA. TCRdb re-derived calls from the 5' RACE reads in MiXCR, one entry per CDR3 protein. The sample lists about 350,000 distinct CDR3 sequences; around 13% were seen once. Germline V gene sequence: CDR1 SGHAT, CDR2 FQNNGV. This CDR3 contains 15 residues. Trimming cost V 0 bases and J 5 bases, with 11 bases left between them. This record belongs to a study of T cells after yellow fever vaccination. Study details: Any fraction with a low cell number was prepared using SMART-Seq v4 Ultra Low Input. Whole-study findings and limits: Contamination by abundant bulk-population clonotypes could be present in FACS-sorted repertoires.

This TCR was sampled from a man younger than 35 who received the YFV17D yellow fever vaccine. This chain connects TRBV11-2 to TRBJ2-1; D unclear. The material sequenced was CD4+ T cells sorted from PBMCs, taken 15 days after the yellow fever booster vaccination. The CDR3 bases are TGTGCCAGCAGCTTAGATCGGGTTGCGCACAATGAGCAGTTCTTC. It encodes CASSLDRVAHNEQFF.